The entry below describes one TCR beta chain. The antigen is unknown. The entry originates in a study of T cells expressing NK-cell markers. At the level of the study: Among the eight sequenced donors, seven tested HCMV-seropositive and one tested seronegative.

Study observations and caveats: There remained a lack of clarity about HCMV specificity of expanded NKG2C+ T cell clones. One observes that, in a few donors, these clonotypes were also the leading ones within the CD3+CD56-NKG2C+ fraction.

TCRdb re-called the 5' RACE reads and shows each CDR3 protein once, DNA omitted. Listed are about 440,000 distinct CDR3 sequences; 7.3% falls within the top ten. This CDR3 is built from 15 residues. From germline, CDR1 is SEHNR and CDR2 FQNEAQ (reference sequence). The V gene is TRBV7-9, the J gene TRBJ2-1; the D call from TCRdb, TRBD1, cannot be confirmed without DNA. This TCR came from a woman aged 18-70 years in good health. Material for sequencing was blood T cells: a sorted CD56 or NKG2C T cell subset, CD4+ or CD8+ T cells, or bulk PBMC T cells (not recorded which). The CDR3: CASSPGQGNYNEQFF.